These 3 T cell receptor beta chains share one sample of origin, sequenced in a study of OX40 agonist ivuxolimab in advanced cancers. Only in-frame clones appear in the TCRdb table, and some are missing; sequencing was by immunoSEQ multiplex PCR. The sample yields tens of thousands of clones, 92% seen once. The sequences come from CD4+ or CD8+ T cells sorted from blood, collected in a trial of the OX40 agonist ivuxolimab. The receptor source for this set is an adult with an advanced solid tumor such as melanoma, head and neck, liver or kidney cancer.

The rearrangement uses TRBV11-2 and TRBJ2-7, with D unclear. Trimming cost V 3 bases and J 4 bases, with 7 bases left between them. This CDR3 spans 12 amino acids. Germline V gene data show CDR1 as SGHAT and CDR2 as FQNNGV. The CDR3 region has the DNA TGTGCCAGCAGCTTCCAAGGATACGAGCAGTACTTC. This translates into CASSFQGYEQYF.

In its sample, this clone was seen once. The chain links TRBV28 to TRBJ2-7; D remains ambiguous. Trimming cost V 2 bases and J 0 bases, with 14 bases left between them. CDR3 length: 16 residues. CDR1 MDHEN and CDR2 SYDVKM come from the germline V gene. Here the CDR3 reads CASSLREVTSSYEQYF. CDR3 DNA: TGTGCCAGCAGTTTAAGAGAGGTCACGAGCTCCTACGAGCAGTACTTC.

V usage is TRBV7-9 and J usage is TRBJ2-5; the D gene is possibly TRBD1 (5 bases). The CDR3 runs to 14 residues. The germline V and J ends were trimmed by 3 bases and 5 bases, with 13 bases remaining between them. Per germline, CDR1 SEHNR and CDR2 FQNEAQ (reference sequence). The CDR3 reads CASSLVKGLETQYF. DNA of the CDR3: TGTGCCAGCAGCTTGGTTAAGGGGCTGGAGACCCAGTACTTC.